The clone carrying this T cell receptor (beta chain) was observed many times. The CDR3 contains 14 residues. With 5 bases clipped from V and 7 bases from J, the junction kept 10 bases outside the gene matches. Germline loops: CDR1 SNHLY, CDR2 FYNNEI. Every TCR cDNA molecule carried a tag that served as a unique molecular identifier. TCRdb fed the 5' RACE reads into MiXCR, producing one record per CDR3 protein. The sample holds around 74,000 distinct CDR3 sequences, 10% to 15% seen once. The record originates from a study of spatial heterogeneity in lung cancer. About the study: Sequences of the beta chain were consistently detected in greater numbers than alpha-chain sequences.

The time point here: sample taken at primary tumor resection. Unsorted whole RNA of tumor, nontumor lung or frozen PBMC was sequenced. This clonotype was sampled from a male donor with early-stage non-small cell lung cancer. Sequencing used PBMCs, obtained at surgery. The rearrangement joins TRBV2 to TRBJ2-7; 8 bases align to TRBD1. CDR3 in DNA: TGTGCCAGCAGTCTCCGGACAGGGCATGGGGAGCAGTACTTC. Translating gives CASSLRTGHGEQYF.